This is a list of T cell receptor beta chains from one sample in a study of STAT5B mutations in CD4+ large granular lymphocyte leukemia. Using immunoSEQ multiplex PCR, the repertoire was profiled, and TCRdb retains in-frame clones only, with some absent. The repertoire includes 15,000 to 20,000 clones, roughly 83% of them detected once, and around 14% sits in the top ten. Sequencing was done on a sample of CD4+ T cells from blood buffy coats. Every receptor here comes from a human donor in good health. The CDR3 runs from the conserved cysteine through the conserved F or W. The size field is filled for only some rows; it gives once, few, many or a size class.

TRBV18,TRBJ1-1,NA,CASSPRTGGSNTEAFF
TRBV7-9,TRBJ2-3,NA,CASSRTQGVDTQYF
TRBV11-2,TRBJ1-1,few,CASSLSRSSEAFF
TRBV18,TRBJ2-3,NA,CASSLSHGYADTQYF
TRBV5-5,TRBJ1-1,NA,CASSWGRNTEAFF
TRBV19,TRBJ1-1,NA,CASSIAKNTEAFF
TRBV19,TRBJ2-7,NA,CASSPHESTYEQYF
TRBV9,TRBJ1-3,NA,CASSTQTVSSSGNTIYF
TRBV18,TRBJ1-1,NA,CASSPRFQADGTEAFF
TRBV4-1,TRBJ2-1,NA,CASSQGGTNNEQFF
TRBV30,TRBJ1-1,once,CAWKGGGTEAFF